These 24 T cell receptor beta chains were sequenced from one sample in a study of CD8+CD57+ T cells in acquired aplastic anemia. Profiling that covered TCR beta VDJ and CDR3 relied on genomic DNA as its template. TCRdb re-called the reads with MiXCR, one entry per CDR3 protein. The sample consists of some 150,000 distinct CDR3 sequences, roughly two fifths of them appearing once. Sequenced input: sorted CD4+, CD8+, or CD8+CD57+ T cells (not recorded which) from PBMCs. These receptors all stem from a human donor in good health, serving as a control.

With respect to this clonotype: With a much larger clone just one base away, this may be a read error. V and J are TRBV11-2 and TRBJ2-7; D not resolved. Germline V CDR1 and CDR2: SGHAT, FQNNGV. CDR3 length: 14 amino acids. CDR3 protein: CASSLDRVVNERYF. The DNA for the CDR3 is TGTGCCAGCAGCTTAGATAGGGTAGTAAACGAGCGGTACTTC.

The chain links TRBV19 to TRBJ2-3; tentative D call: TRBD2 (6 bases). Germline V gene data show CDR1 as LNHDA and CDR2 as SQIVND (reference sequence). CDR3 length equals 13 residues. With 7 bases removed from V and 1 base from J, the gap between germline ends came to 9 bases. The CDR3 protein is CASNAGRTDTQYF. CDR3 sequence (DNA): TGTGCCAGTAATGCGGGGCGCACAGATACGCAGTATTTT.

CDR3 in DNA: TGCAGTGCCAGTTGGGGAGGAGGGGGCGAACCCCTCCACTTT. The encoded protein is CSASWGGGGEPLHF. The genes are TRBV20-1 and TRBJ1-6; 7 positions agree with TRBD1. V trimming: 6 bases; J trimming: 12 bases; junction bases outside the gene matches: 14. This CDR3 has 14 residues. Germline loops: CDR1 DFQATT, CDR2 SNEGSKA (reference sequence).

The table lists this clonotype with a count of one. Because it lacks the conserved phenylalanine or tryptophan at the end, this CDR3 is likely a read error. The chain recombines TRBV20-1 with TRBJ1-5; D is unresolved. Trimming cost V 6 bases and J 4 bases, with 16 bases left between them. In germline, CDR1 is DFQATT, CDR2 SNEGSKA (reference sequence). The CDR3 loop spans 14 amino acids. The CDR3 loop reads CSAKPGRQNQPQHS. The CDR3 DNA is TGCAGTGCAAAGCCCGGACGGCAGAATCAGCCCCAGCATTCT.

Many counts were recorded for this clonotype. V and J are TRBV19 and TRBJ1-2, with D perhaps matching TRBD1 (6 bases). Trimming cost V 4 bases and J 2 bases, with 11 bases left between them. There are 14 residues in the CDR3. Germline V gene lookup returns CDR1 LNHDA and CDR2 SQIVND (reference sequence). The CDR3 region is CASSTGGGNYGYTF. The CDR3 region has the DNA TGTGCCAGTAGTACTGGGGGCGGCAACTATGGCTACACCTTC.

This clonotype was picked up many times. CDR3 nucleotides: TGTGCCAGCAGCTTGTCGGGTGCGGGGGATGAAAAACTGTTTTTT. Protein product: CASSLSGAGDEKLFF. The chain couples TRBV5-8 to TRBJ1-4; TRBD1 might be the D (5 bases). CDR3 length equals 15 residues. The V gene lost 1 base and the J gene lost 6 bases, with 13 bases spanning the gap. CDR1 and CDR2 (germline): SGHTS, YDEGEE. Combining the CDR3 with reference TRBV5-8 and TRBJ1-4 gives the whole variable domain EAGVTQSPTHLIKTRGQQATLRCSPISGHTSVYWYQQALGLGLQFLLWYDEGEERNRGNFPPRFSGRQFPNYSSELNVNALELEDSALYLCASSLSGAGDEKLFFGSGTQLSVL.

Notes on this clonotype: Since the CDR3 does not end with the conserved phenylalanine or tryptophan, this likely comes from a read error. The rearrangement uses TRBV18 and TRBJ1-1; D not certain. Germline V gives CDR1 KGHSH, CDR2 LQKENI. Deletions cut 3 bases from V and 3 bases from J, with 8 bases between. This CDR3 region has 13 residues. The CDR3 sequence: CASSPHVDTEAFL. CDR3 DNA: TGTGCCAGCTCACCGCACGTAGACACTGAAGCTTTCTTA.

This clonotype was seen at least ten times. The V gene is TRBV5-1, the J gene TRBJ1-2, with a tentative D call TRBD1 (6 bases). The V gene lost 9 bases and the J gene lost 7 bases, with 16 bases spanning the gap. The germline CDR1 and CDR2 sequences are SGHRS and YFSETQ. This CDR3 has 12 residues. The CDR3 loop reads CATKSSQGGYTF. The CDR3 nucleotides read TGCGCCACCAAAAGTTCACAGGGTGGCTACACCTTC.

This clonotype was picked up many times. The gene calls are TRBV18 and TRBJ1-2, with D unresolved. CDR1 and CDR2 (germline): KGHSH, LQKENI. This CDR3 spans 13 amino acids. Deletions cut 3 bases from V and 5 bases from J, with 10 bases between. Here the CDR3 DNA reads TGTGCCAGCTCACCTCGGCACCCTTATGGCTACACCTTC. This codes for CASSPRHPYGYTF. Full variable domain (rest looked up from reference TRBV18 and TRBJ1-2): NAGVMQNPRHLVRRRGQEARLRCSPMKGHSHVYWYRQLPEEGLKFMVYLQKENIIDESGMPKERFSAEFPKEGPSILRIQQVVRGDSAAYFCASSPRHPYGYTFGSGTRLTVV.

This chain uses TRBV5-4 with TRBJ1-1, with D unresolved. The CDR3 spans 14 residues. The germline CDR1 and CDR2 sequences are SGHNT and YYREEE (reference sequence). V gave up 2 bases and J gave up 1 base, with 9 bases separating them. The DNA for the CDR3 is TGTGCCAGCAGCTTACTATCTAGGAACACTGAAGCTTTCTTT. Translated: CASSLLSRNTEAFF.

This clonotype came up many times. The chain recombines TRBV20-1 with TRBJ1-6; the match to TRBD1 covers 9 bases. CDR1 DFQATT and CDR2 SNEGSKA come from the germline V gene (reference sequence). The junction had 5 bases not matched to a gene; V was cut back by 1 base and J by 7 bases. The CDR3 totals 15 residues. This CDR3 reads CSARVGGTGNSPLHF. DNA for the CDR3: TGCAGTGCTAGAGTAGGAGGGACAGGGAATTCACCCCTCCACTTT.

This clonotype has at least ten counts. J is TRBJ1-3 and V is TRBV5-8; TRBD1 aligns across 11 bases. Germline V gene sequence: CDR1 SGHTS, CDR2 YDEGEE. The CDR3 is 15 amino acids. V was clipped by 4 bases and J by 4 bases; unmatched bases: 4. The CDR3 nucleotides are TGTGCCAGCAGCACGAGGACAGGGGGCGGAAACACCATATATTTT. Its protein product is CASSTRTGGGNTIYF.

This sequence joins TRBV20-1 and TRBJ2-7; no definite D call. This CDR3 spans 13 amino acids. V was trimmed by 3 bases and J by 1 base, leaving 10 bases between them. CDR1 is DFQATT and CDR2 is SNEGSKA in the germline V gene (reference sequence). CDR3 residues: CSASVSRSYEQYF. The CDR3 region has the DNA TGCAGTGCTAGCGTGTCCAGGTCCTACGAGCAGTACTTC.

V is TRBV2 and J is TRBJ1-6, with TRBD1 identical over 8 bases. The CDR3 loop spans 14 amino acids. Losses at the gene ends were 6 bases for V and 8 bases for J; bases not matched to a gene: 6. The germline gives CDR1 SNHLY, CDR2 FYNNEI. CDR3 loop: CASRRTGSHSPLHF. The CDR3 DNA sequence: TGTGCCAGCAGGCGGACAGGGAGCCATTCACCCCTCCACTTT.

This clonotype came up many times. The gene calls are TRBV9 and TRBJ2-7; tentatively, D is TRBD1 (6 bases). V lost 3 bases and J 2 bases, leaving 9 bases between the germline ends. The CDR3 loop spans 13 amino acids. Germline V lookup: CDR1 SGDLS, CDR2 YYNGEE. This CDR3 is CASSGQDPYEQYF. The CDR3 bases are TGTGCCAGCAGCGGACAGGACCCCTACGAGCAGTACTTC. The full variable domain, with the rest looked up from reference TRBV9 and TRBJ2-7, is DSGVTQTPKHLITATGQRVTLRCSPRSGDLSVYWYQQSLDQGLQFLIQYYNGEERAKGNILERFSAQQFPDLHSELNLSSLELGDSALYFCASSGQDPYEQYFGPGTRLTVT.

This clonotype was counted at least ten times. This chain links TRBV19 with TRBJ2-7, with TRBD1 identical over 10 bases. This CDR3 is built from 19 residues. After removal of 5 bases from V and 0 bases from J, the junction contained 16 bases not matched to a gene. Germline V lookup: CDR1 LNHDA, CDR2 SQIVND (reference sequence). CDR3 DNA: TGTGCCAGTAGTTTGGGACAGGGGACCTGGGGGCAGGCCTCCTACGAGCAGTACTTC. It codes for CASSLGQGTWGQASYEQYF.

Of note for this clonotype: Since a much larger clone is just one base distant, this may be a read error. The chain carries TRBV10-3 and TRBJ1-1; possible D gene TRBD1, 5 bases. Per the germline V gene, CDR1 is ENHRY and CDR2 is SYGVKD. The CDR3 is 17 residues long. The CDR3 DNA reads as TGTGCCAGCAGTTACTCGTCCGGACACCCCAGAAGCACTGAAGCTTCCTTT. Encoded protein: CASSYSSGHPRSTEASF.

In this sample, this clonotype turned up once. CDR3 protein: CASSLYESTYNEQFF. In DNA, the CDR3 is TGTGCCAGCAGCTTATACGAATCAACCTACAATGAGCAGTTCTTC. The chain has TRBV11-2 and TRBJ2-1; no definite D call. CDR1 SGHAT and CDR2 FQNNGV come from the germline V gene. V lost 2 bases and J lost 2, with 10 bases in between. CDR3 length: 15 amino acids.

CDR3 residues: CAIRGQVTDTQYF. The CDR3 DNA sequence: TGTGCCATCAGGGGGCAAGTCACAGATACGCAGTATTTT. J is TRBJ2-3 and V is TRBV7-3; 8 bases agree with TRBD1. CDR1 is SGHTA, CDR2 FQGTGA, per germline. The CDR3 sequence is 13 residues long. With 10 bases clipped from V and 2 bases from J, the junction kept 5 bases outside the gene matches.

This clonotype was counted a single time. The DNA for the CDR3 is TGCAGTGCTGTCACCGGGACAGGGAACACTGAAGCTTTCTTT. Encoded protein: CSAVTGTGNTEAFF. The V gene is TRBV20-1, the J gene TRBJ1-1; TRBD1 agrees at 8 bases. CDR1 DFQATT and CDR2 SNEGSKA come from the germline V gene (reference sequence). The CDR3 covers 14 residues. V lost 5 bases and J lost 1; bases outside the gene matches: 6.

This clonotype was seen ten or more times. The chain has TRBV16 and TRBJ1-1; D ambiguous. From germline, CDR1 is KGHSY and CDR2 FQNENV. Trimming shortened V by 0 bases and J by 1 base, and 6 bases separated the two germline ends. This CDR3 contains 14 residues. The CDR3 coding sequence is TGTGCCAGCAGCCAATCAGGCGGGAACACTGAAGCTTTCTTT. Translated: CASSQSGGNTEAFF.

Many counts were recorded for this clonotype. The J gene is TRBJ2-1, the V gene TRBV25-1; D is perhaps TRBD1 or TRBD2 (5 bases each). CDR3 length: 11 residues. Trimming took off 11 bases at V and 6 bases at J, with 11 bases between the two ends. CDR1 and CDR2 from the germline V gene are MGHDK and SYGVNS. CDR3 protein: CACQGVNEQFF. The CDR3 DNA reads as TGTGCCTGCCAGGGAGTCAATGAGCAGTTCTTC.

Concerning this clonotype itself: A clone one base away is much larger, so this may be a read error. The CDR3 nucleotides are TGCCCCAGCAGGAATGAGGGCGCCGCTGAAGCTTTCTTT. Translated, it gives CPSRNEGAAEAFF. J is TRBJ1-1 and V is TRBV5-1; D is uncertain. Germline V gene lookup returns CDR1 SGHRS and CDR2 YFSETQ. The CDR3 is 13 residues long.

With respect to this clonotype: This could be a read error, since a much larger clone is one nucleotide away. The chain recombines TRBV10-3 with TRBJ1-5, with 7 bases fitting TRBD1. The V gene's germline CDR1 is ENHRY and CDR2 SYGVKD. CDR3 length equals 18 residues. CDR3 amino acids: CAIGEGGPLDYSNQPQHF. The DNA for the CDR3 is TGTGCCATCGGTGAAGGGGGCCCGCTCGATTATAGCAATCAGCCCCAGCATTTT.